Presented here are 18 T cell receptor beta chains from one specimen sequenced in a study of CD8+ T cells in alopecia areata. In each case, RNA was isolated and then reverse transcribed into cDNA as the sequencing template. The method was immunoSEQ multiplex PCR; TCRdb's version includes in-frame clones alone and lacks a portion of them. In the table there are 42,000 or so clones, approximately 92% of which are singletons. Treatment noted: oral pan-JAK inhibitor, 5-10 mg twice daily. Specimen: CD8+ T cells sorted from blood, collected at week 24, from a patient treated with tofacitinib. The source of these receptors is a human donor with alopecia areata.

V gene TRBV7-9 combines with J gene TRBJ2-1, with D possibly TRBD2 on 5 matching bases. V was cut by 1 base and J by 10 bases, with 5 bases left in between. This CDR3 is built from 11 residues. CDR1 is SEHNR and CDR2 is FQNEAQ in the germline V gene (reference sequence). CDR3 coding DNA: TGTGCCAGCAGCTTAGGGAGGGAGCAGTTCTTC. As protein: CASSLGREQFF.

This sequence joins TRBV11-2 and TRBJ2-3, with 9 bases matching TRBD2. Germline V CDR1 and CDR2: SGHAT, FQNNGV. With 6 bases clipped from V and 4 bases from J, the junction kept 5 bases outside the gene matches. There are 14 residues in the CDR3. The CDR3 here is CASSTGLAADTQYF. The CDR3 DNA is TGTGCCAGCAGTACGGGACTAGCTGCAGATACGCAGTATTTT. Full variable domain (remainder filled in from reference TRBV11-2 and TRBJ2-3): EAGVAQSPRYKIIEKRQSVAFWCNPISGHATLYWYQQILGQGPKLLIQFQNNGVVDDSQLPKDRFSAERLKGVDSTLKIQPAKLEDSAVYLCASSTGLAADTQYFGPGTRLTVL.

The chain combines TRBV28 with TRBJ1-1; unclear D gene. Germline CDR1 MDHEN, CDR2 SYDVKM. With 11 bases removed from V and 7 bases from J, the gap between germline ends came to 11 bases. This CDR3 is built from 10 residues. CDR3 bases: TGTGCCGCCGGTGCCCATGAAGCTTTCTTT. Its protein is CAAGAHEAFF.

The chain links TRBV7-8 to TRBJ1-1; unclear D gene. This CDR3 comprises 14 residues. Germline V gene data show CDR1 as SGHVS and CDR2 as FQNEAQ. V was pared by 2 bases and J by 3 bases, with 10 bases between. The CDR3 loop reads CASSLQAGYTEAFF. The CDR3 bases are TGTGCCAGCAGCTTACAAGCGGGGTACACTGAAGCTTTCTTT. Full variable domain (rest looked up from reference TRBV7-8 and TRBJ1-1): GAGVSQSPRYKVAKRGQDVALRCDPISGHVSLFWYQQALGQGPEFLTYFQNEAQLDKSGLPSDRFFAERPEGSVSTLKIQRTQQEDSAVYLCASSLQAGYTEAFFGQGTRLTVV.

This clone was picked up a small number of times. This chain connects TRBV29-1 to TRBJ2-1; 8 positions match TRBD2. V gave up 5 bases and J gave up 9 bases; unmatched junction bases: 18. Germline V CDR1 and CDR2: SQVTM, ANQGSEA. The CDR3 spans 16 residues. The CDR3, as DNA: TGCAGCGTTCCACAACCCTTAGCGGGGACTCCCCTTGAGCAGTTCTTC. Amino acid sequence: CSVPQPLAGTPLEQFF.

The J gene is TRBJ2-2, the V gene TRBV5-6, with D perhaps matching TRBD1 (6 bases). CDR3 size: 14 residues. The V end was cut by 4 bases, the J end by 5 bases, with 12 bases between. The germline CDR1 and CDR2 sequences are SGHDT and YYEEEE. In DNA form, the CDR3 reads TGTGCCAGCAGCGACGACCAGGGGACCGGGGAGCTGTTTTTT. It yields the protein CASSDDQGTGELFF. The variable domain in full, with the rest retrieved from reference TRBV5-6 and TRBJ2-2, is DAGVTQSPTHLIKTRGQQVTLRCSPKSGHDTVSWYQQALGQGPQFIFQYYEEEERQRGNFPDRFSGHQFPNYSSELNVNALLLGDSALYLCASSDDQGTGELFFGEGSRLTVL.

This chain joins TRBV19 and TRBJ2-2; tentative D call: TRBD1 (5 bases). Germline V gene sequence: CDR1 LNHDA, CDR2 SQIVND (reference sequence). The CDR3 sequence is 12 residues long. The DNA of the CDR3 is TGTGCTGCAGGGTGGAACACCGGGGAGCTGTTTTTT. Translated: CAAGWNTGELFF.

Here the CDR3 DNA reads TGCAGCGTTGAAGATACGGGGACGGAGTACAATGAGCAGTTCTTC. Its protein product is CSVEDTGTEYNEQFF. V usage is TRBV29-1 and J usage is TRBJ2-1; D assignment may be TRBD1 or TRBD2 (5 bases each). This CDR3 has 15 amino acids. Germline-derived CDR1 and CDR2 are SQVTM and ANQGSEA. V was cut by 0 bases and J by 4 bases, with 13 bases left in between.

J is TRBJ1-4 and V is TRBV6-6; D is possibly TRBD1 (5 bases). The V end was cut by 6 bases, the J end by 5 bases, with 10 bases between. The CDR3 extends over 13 amino acids. Germline V CDR1 and CDR2: MNHNY, SVGAGI (reference sequence). In DNA form, the CDR3 reads TGTGCCAGCAGGAAGGGGCAAAATGAAAAACTGTTTTTT. Translation gives CASRKGQNEKLFF.

CDR3 amino acids: CASSLMRGPVEQYF. The CDR3 coding sequence is TGTGCCAGCAGTTTAATGCGGGGGCCCGTGGAGCAGTACTTC. The chain links TRBV27 to TRBJ2-7, with D tentatively TRBD2 (7 bases). Germline V gives CDR1 MNHEY, CDR2 SMNVEV (reference sequence). V was shortened by 2 bases and J by 7 bases, with 15 bases between the two germline ends. This CDR3 region has 14 residues.

On this clone itself: Other DNA sequences of this sample code for an identical CDR3. The chain is built from TRBV4-1 and TRBJ2-7, with D hard to call. This CDR3 is built from 13 residues. Germline V CDR1 and CDR2: MGHRA, YSYEKL. Trimming stripped 0 bases from V and 1 base from J, with 4 bases between. CDR3 sequence reads: CASSQEPSYEQYF. Written as DNA, the CDR3 is TGCGCCAGCAGCCAAGAACCATCCTACGAGCAGTACTTC.

The chain has TRBV30 and TRBJ2-7; D is uncertain. The CDR3 extends over 13 amino acids. Germline V gives CDR1 GTSNPN, CDR2 SVGIG (reference sequence). V was shortened by 0 bases and J by 3 bases, with 9 bases between the two germline ends. CDR3 in DNA: TGTGCCTGGAGTGTTGATAGGTACTACGAGCAGTACTTC. Its protein product is CAWSVDRYYEQYF.

CDR3 in amino acids: CASSIYGGNGVNYGYTF. The CDR3 DNA reads TGTGCCAGTAGTATTTATGGAGGAAATGGAGTTAACTATGGCTACACCTTC. The chain employs TRBV19 and TRBJ1-2; no firm D call. The CDR3 covers 17 residues. Trimming cost V 3 bases and J 1 base, with 18 bases left between them. Per the germline V gene, CDR1 is LNHDA and CDR2 is SQIVND (reference sequence).

The chain uses TRBV7-2 and TRBJ2-5; maybe TRBD2 (6 bases). The CDR3 runs 13 residues. Germline V gives CDR1 SGHTA, CDR2 FQGNSA. Trimming left V 4 bases short and J 3 bases short, with 9 bases between. The CDR3 nucleotides are TGTGCCAGCAGCTGGGGGGACGAAGAGACCCAGTACTTC. Translated: CASSWGDEETQYF. The full variable domain, in which reference TRBV7-2 and TRBJ2-5 provide the parts outside the CDR3, is GAGVSQSPSNKVTEKGKDVELRCDPISGHTALYWYRQSLGQGLEFLIYFQGNSAPDKSGLPSDRFSAERTGGSVSTLTIQRTQQEDSAVYLCASSWGDEETQYFGPGTRLLVL.

This rearrangement joins TRBV7-9 to TRBJ2-3, with TRBD2 matching over 9 bases. Looked up from germline, CDR1 is SEHNR and CDR2 is FQNEAQ (reference sequence). The length of the CDR3 is 14 residues. The V segment lost 5 bases and the J segment 4 bases; nucleotides outside the gene matches: 4. CDR3 bases: TGTGCCAGCAGCCCAAGACTAGCGGCAGATACGCAGTATTTT. Protein: CASSPRLAADTQYF. Complete variable domain (other parts from reference TRBV7-9 and TRBJ2-3): DTGVSQNPRHKITKRGQNVTFRCDPISEHNRLYWYRQTLGQGPEFLTYFQNEAQLEKSRLLSDRFSAERPKGSFSTLEIQRTEQGDSAMYLCASSPRLAADTQYFGPGTRLTVL.

As regards this clone: Relative to the germline gene, one junction end is altered; a read error may explain this. This chain links TRBV13 with TRBJ2-2, with a weak D call TRBD2 (6 bases). The CDR3 consists of 17 residues. CDR1 is PRHDT, CDR2 FYEKMQ, per germline (reference sequence). The CDR3 spells CASSLTSRGWNTGGLFF. In DNA form, the CDR3 reads TGTGCCAGCAGCTTAACGAGTCGAGGGTGGAACACCGGGGGGCTGTTTTTT. The variable domain in full, completed from reference TRBV13 and TRBJ2-2, reads AAGVIQSPRHLIKEKRETATLKCYPIPRHDTVYWYQQGPGQDPQFLISFYEKMQSDKGSIPDRFSAQQFSDYHSELNMSSLELGDSALYFCASSLTSRGWNTGGLFFGEGSRLTVL.

The V gene is TRBV19, the J gene TRBJ2-1; 9 bases line up with TRBD1. The germline V gene encodes CDR1 LNHDA and CDR2 SQIVND (reference sequence). V shed 1 base and J 5 bases; nucleotides not matched to a gene: 12. The CDR3 is made up of 18 amino acids. The CDR3: CASSIVRMRTGDDNEQFF. The CDR3 DNA sequence: TGTGCCAGTAGTATAGTTCGGATGCGGACAGGGGACGACAATGAGCAGTTCTTC.

The chain carries TRBV15 and TRBJ2-6; TRBD1 is a possible D gene (5 bases). The CDR3 sequence is 16 residues long. V shed 4 bases and J shed 8 bases, with 18 bases lying between them. Germline V lookup: CDR1 LNHNV, CDR2 YYDKDF (reference sequence). The chain's CDR3 is CATSTSDILISNVLTF. CDR3 coding DNA: TGTGCCACCAGCACCTCGGACATCCTTATCTCCAACGTCCTGACTTTC. Variable domain in full (rest from reference TRBV15 and TRBJ2-6): DAMVIQNPRYQVTQFGKPVTLSCSQTLNHNVMYWYQQKSSQAPKLLFHYYDKDFNNEADTPDNFQSRRPNTSFCFLDIRSPGLGDTAMYLCATSTSDILISNVLTFGAGSRLTVL.